A selection of T cell receptor beta chains follows, all from one sample in a study of early stage breast cancer tumors. The protocol was immunoSEQ multiplex PCR, while the TCRdb copy is restricted to in-frame clones and leaves out a portion. The table includes a few thousand clones, about two thirds detected once. The sample was breast tumor tissue. These receptors all come from a person aged 40 to 49 with breast cancer. Both conserved end residues are part of each CDR3. The D gene is left open where the match is weak. Clone size is shown for a subset of rows, as once, few, many or a class of expanded clone.

>TRBV27|.|TRBJ2-1|few
CASNLWGVEDNEQFF
TGTGCCAGTAACCTTTGGGGTGTAGAGGACAATGAGCAGTTCTTC
>TRBV14|.|TRBJ1-1|few
CASSGAGEAFF
TGTGCCAGCAGCGGGGCTGGTGAAGCTTTCTTT
>TRBV29-1|.|TRBJ2-1|.
CSVEVEAGSEQFF
TGCAGCGTTGAAGTAGAGGCCGGTAGTGAGCAGTTCTTC
>TRBV19|.|TRBJ2-4|once
CASSSPQTGEDIQYF
TGTGCCAGTAGTAGCCCTCAGACAGGTGAGGACATTCAGTACTTC
>TRBV21-1|.|TRBJ2-3|few
CASSKGAGDTQYF
TGTGCCAGCAGCAAAGGAGCGGGAGATACGCAGTATTTT
>TRBV5-5|.|TRBJ1-1|.
CASSEKPAGSNTEAFF
TGTGCCAGCAGCGAAAAACCGGCGGGATCCAACACTGAAGCTTTCTTT
>TRBV28|TRBD1|TRBJ1-2|once
CASSLWDRNYGYTF
TGTGCCAGCAGTTTATGGGACAGGAACTATGGCTACACCTTC
>TRBV27|TRBD1|TRBJ2-2|.
CASRGTVMTGELFF
TGTGCCAGCAGGGGGACAGTAATGACCGGGGAGCTGTTTTTT
>TRBV29-1|.|TRBJ2-2|.
CSVVSGPQFTGELFF
TGCAGCGTTGTGTCTGGACCGCAGTTTACCGGGGAGCTGTTTTTT
>TRBV13|TRBD2|TRBJ2-7|.
CASSLGRGGEEGTSAYEQYF
TGTGCCAGCAGCTTAGGACGCGGAGGAGAAGAGGGAACTAGCGCGTACGAGCAGTACTTC
>TRBV19|.|TRBJ1-1|few
CASSIAGTEAFF
TGTGCCAGTAGTATAGCGGGCACTGAAGCTTTCTTT
>TRBV11-2|.|TRBJ1-1|.
CASSPSRDMSTEAFF
TGTGCCAGCAGCCCTTCCCGGGACATGTCCACTGAAGCTTTCTTT
>TRBV19|TRBD1|TRBJ2-7|.
CATAPGTGVYEQYF
TGTGCCACAGCACCCGGGACAGGAGTCTACGAGCAGTACTTC
>TRBV28|TRBD1|TRBJ2-5|once
CASSDRGQGGQETQYF
TGTGCCAGCAGTGACAGGGGCCAAGGAGGCCAAGAGACCCAGTACTTC
>TRBV5-1|.|TRBJ2-7|.
CASSLGADLRLYEQYF
TGCGCCAGCAGCTTGGGGGCAGACCTACGCCTATACGAGCAGTACTTC
>TRBV9|.|TRBJ2-1|once
CASNTLSGNEQFF
TGTGCCAGCAACACACTCTCCGGGAATGAGCAGTTCTTC
>TRBV28|TRBD2|TRBJ2-1|.
CASSLFTGGGYNEQFF
TGTGCCAGCAGTTTATTCACGGGAGGGGGCTACAATGAGCAGTTCTTC
>TRBV7-2|.|TRBJ2-3|.
CASSLAAADADTQYF
TGTGCCAGCAGCTTAGCGGCTGCAGACGCGGATACGCAGTATTTT
>TRBV5-6|.|TRBJ2-3|.
CASSLLTSMATDTQYF
TGTGCCAGCAGCTTGCTTACTAGTATGGCCACAGATACGCAGTATTTT
>TRBV5-4|TRBD2|TRBJ2-1|.
CASSGREGSYNEQFF
TGTGCCAGCAGTGGTCGGGAGGGATCCTACAATGAGCAGTTCTTC
>TRBV30|TRBD2|TRBJ2-2|few
CAWSVLAGDTGELFF
TGTGCCTGGAGTGTACTAGCGGGAGACACCGGGGAGCTGTTTTTT
>TRBV7-9|TRBD2|TRBJ2-1|.
CASSPGGLAGLNEQFF
TGTGCCAGCAGCCCCGGGGGACTAGCGGGCCTCAATGAGCAGTTCTTC
>TRBV2|.|TRBJ2-6|.
CASGERTAGANVLTF
TGTGCCAGCGGTGAAAGAACGGCTGGGGCCAACGTCCTGACTTTC
>TRBV7-9|TRBD1|TRBJ2-6|.
CASSWDRGAGANVLTF
TGTGCCAGCAGTTGGGACAGGGGCGCAGGGGCCAACGTCCTGACTTTC
>TRBV7-9|TRBD2|TRBJ2-5|few
CASTLRIGTRGFETQYF
TGTGCCAGCACCTTACGAATCGGGACTAGAGGTTTCGAGACCCAGTACTTC
>TRBV27|TRBD1|TRBJ2-2|.
CASSLFRGGELFF
TGTGCCAGCAGTTTATTCAGGGGGGGGGAGCTGTTTTTT
>TRBV18|TRBD2|TRBJ2-3|.
CASSRQGTSGKGTDTQYF
TGTGCCAGCTCGCGCCAGGGCACTAGCGGGAAAGGGACAGATACGCAGTATTTT
>TRBV30|.|TRBJ2-6|.
CALTDSGANVLTF
TGTGCCTTAACTGACTCTGGGGCCAACGTCCTGACTTTC
>TRBV4-3|TRBD1|TRBJ2-1|few
CASSQGEGTGVFF
TGCGCCAGCAGCCAGGGCGAGGGGACAGGGGTGTTCTTC
>TRBV7-3|TRBD2|TRBJ2-3|.
CASSLRPSSGSTDTQYF
TGTGCCAGCAGCTTAAGGCCTTCTAGCGGTAGCACAGATACGCAGTATTTT
>TRBV29-1|TRBD2|TRBJ2-7|.
CSVDRPASGGSSYEQYF
TGCAGCGTTGATCGTCCGGCTAGCGGGGGGAGCTCCTACGAGCAGTACTTC